The 30 T cell receptor beta chains in this list originate from one sample, sequenced in a study of CD8 T cells in ankylosing spondylitis. MiXCR, applied by TCRdb to the 5' RACE reads, yields one record per CDR3 protein. The sample shows a few hundred thousand distinct CDR3 sequences, about 22% of them seen only once. The study's findings and limits: Seemingly distinctive of ankylosing spondylitis blood was a TCR beta motif formed by eight highly homologous variants.

Their target antigens are unknown. Sequencing was performed on blood, either unsorted or a sorted T cell fraction (not recorded which). Receptors were obtained from a male donor with ankylosing spondylitis.

The chain joins TRBV5-1 to TRBJ1-1; the match to TRBD1 covers 11 bases. CDR1 and CDR2 from the germline V gene are SGHRS and YFSETQ. V was clipped by 4 bases and J by 3 bases; unmatched bases: 5. The CDR3 covers 15 residues. DNA of the CDR3: TGCGCCAGCAGCCTACTGGGACAGGGGGACACTGAAGCTTTCTTT. Translated: CASSLLGQGDTEAFF. The full variable domain, rest sourced from reference TRBV5-1 and TRBJ1-1, is KAGVTQTPRYLIKTRGQQVTLSCSPISGHRSVSWYQQTPGQGLQFLFEYFSETQRNKGNFPGRFSGRQFSNSRSEMNVSTLELGDSALYLCASSLLGQGDTEAFFGQGTRLTVV.

The chain is built from TRBV2 and TRBJ2-3, with D perhaps matching TRBD2 (6 bases). CDR1 and CDR2 from the germline V gene are SNHLY and FYNNEI. The CDR3 contains 14 residues. V dropped 4 bases and J dropped 2 bases, with 10 bases sitting between them. The CDR3 is CASSAGRDTDTQYF. DNA for the CDR3: TGTGCCAGCAGTGCCGGGAGAGACACAGATACGCAGTATTTT.

This clonotype was picked up a small number of times. The chain employs TRBV20-1 and TRBJ2-1, with 8 nucleotides matching TRBD2. Germline CDR1 and CDR2: DFQATT and SNEGSKA (reference sequence). This CDR3 is built from 14 residues. V shed 5 bases and J 0 bases; nucleotides not matched to a gene: 3. CDR3 protein: CSALSGDSYNEQFF. The CDR3 bases are TGCAGTGCTCTTAGCGGGGACTCCTACAATGAGCAGTTCTTC.

This clonotype was seen a few times. The V and J genes are TRBV20-1 and TRBJ2-7; no firm D call. This CDR3 spans 11 amino acids. Germline V lookup: CDR1 DFQATT, CDR2 SNEGSKA (reference sequence). With 6 bases removed from V and 9 bases from J, the gap between germline ends came to 15 bases. CDR3 loop: CSAKLPGGQYF. The CDR3 nucleotides read TGCAGTGCCAAGCTTCCTGGCGGGCAGTACTTC.

The chain uses TRBV5-1 and TRBJ2-2; TRBD2 agrees at 13 bases. Germline lookup yields CDR1 SGHRS and CDR2 YFSETQ. The CDR3 extends over 16 amino acids. Germline trimming cut 6 bases from V and 3 bases from J; bases unmatched to any gene: 5. The CDR3 bases are TGCGCCAGCACGGTTGGACTAGCGGGAGACACCGGGGAGCTGTTTTTT. Its translation: CASTVGLAGDTGELFF.

This chain uses TRBV6-5 with TRBJ2-2; D is unclear. This CDR3 has 16 amino acids. The V gene lost 2 bases and the J gene lost 2 bases, with 12 bases spanning the gap. Germline CDR1 reads MNHEY; CDR2 reads SVGAGI. The CDR3 loop is CASSYPRRSNTGELFF. CDR3 nucleotide sequence: TGTGCCAGCAGTTACCCCCGACGGAGTAACACCGGGGAGCTGTTTTTT.

The table lists this clonotype with a few counts. The chain combines TRBV5-5 with TRBJ2-7, with D tentatively TRBD2 (7 bases). Deletions cut 4 bases from V and 0 bases from J, with 20 bases between. There are 17 residues in the CDR3. Germline assignment: CDR1 SGHKS and CDR2 YYEKEE (reference sequence). DNA for the CDR3: TGTGCCAGCAGCCGGGGGCGTGAAGTAGCGGGCTCCTACGAGCAGTACTTC. The encoded protein is CASSRGREVAGSYEQYF.

The chain links TRBV6-6 to TRBJ2-7; TRBD1 or TRBD2 may be the D gene (5 bases each). Germline lookup yields CDR1 MNHNY and CDR2 SVGAGI (reference sequence). CDR3 size: 13 residues. V was shortened by 2 bases and J by 6 bases, with 11 bases between the two germline ends. The CDR3, as DNA: TGTGCCAGCAGTTACGGGGACCCCATCGAGCAGTACTTC. Translation gives CASSYGDPIEQYF.

This chain connects TRBV28 to TRBJ2-1; TRBD1 might be the D (5 bases). The germline V gene encodes CDR1 MDHEN and CDR2 SYDVKM. The CDR3 has 15 residues. V was shortened by 6 bases and J by 4 bases, with 16 bases between the two germline ends. CDR3 in DNA: TGTGCCAGCAGCCCAGGGCCTCCCCCATACAATGAGCAGTTCTTC. Its protein product is CASSPGPPPYNEQFF.

The chain recombines TRBV29-1 with TRBJ1-4, with 8 bases that match TRBD1. Trimming removed 6 bases from V and 4 bases from J; junction bases left unmatched: 7. The CDR3 totals 14 residues. Germline CDR1 SQVTM, CDR2 ANQGSEA. The CDR3 sequence: CSVHDRGINEKLFF. CDR3 coding DNA: TGCAGCGTACACGACAGGGGAATTAATGAAAAACTGTTTTTT.

For this clonotype: This may be a read error: a much more frequent sequence differs by one nucleotide. This sequence joins TRBV2 and TRBJ2-1; D ambiguous. The CDR3 is made up of 11 amino acids. CDR1 and CDR2 (germline): SNHLY, FYNNEI. The V gene lost 4 bases and the J gene lost 6 bases, with 4 bases spanning the gap. Here the CDR3 reads CASSGFNEQFF. The CDR3 DNA is TGTGCCAGCAGTGGGTTCAATGAGCAGTTCTTC.

This clonotype was seen repeatedly, ten times or more. This sequence joins TRBV13 and TRBJ2-5, with 11 positions matching TRBD2. Trimming took 4 bases from V and 8 from J; bases not matched to a gene: 9. This CDR3 spans 15 amino acids. Germline values: CDR1 PRHDT, CDR2 FYEKMQ (reference sequence). Here the CDR3 reads CASSSSGRPPGTQYF. The CDR3 DNA reads TGTGCCAGCAGCTCTAGCGGGAGGCCTCCGGGAACCCAGTACTTC. Based on the CDR3 plus reference TRBV13 and TRBJ2-5, the full variable domain is AAGVIQSPRHLIKEKRETATLKCYPIPRHDTVYWYQQGPGQDPQFLISFYEKMQSDKGSIPDRFSAQQFSDYHSELNMSSLELGDSALYFCASSSSGRPPGTQYFGPGTRLLVL.

This rearrangement joins TRBV5-1 to TRBJ2-2; 8 bases align to TRBD2. The CDR3 spans 15 residues. The V gene end was trimmed by 4 bases and the J gene end by 5 bases; junction bases not matched to a gene: 7. Germline V gives CDR1 SGHRS, CDR2 YFSETQ. The CDR3 region has the DNA TGCGCCAGCAGCCTTCGGGGGGGCTGGACCGGGGAGCTGTTTTTT. It codes for CASSLRGGWTGELFF.

The V and J genes are TRBV2 and TRBJ2-6; tentative D call: TRBD2 (5 bases). This CDR3 spans 11 amino acids. V was clipped by 3 bases and J by 17 bases, with 11 bases between them. Germline CDR1 and CDR2: SNHLY and FYNNEI. The CDR3 here is CASSEVKAVTF. For the CDR3, the DNA is TGTGCCAGCAGTGAGGTTAAAGCGGTGACTTTC.

CDR3: CASITDSGNTIYF. The CDR3 DNA is TGTGCCAGCATCACCGACTCTGGAAACACCATATATTTT. The chain carries TRBV6-1 and TRBJ1-3, with D unresolved. V was shortened by 7 bases and J by 0 bases, with 7 bases between the two germline ends. The CDR3 contains 13 residues. Germline CDR1 MNHNS, CDR2 SASEGT.

The chain carries TRBV25-1 and TRBJ2-2; D might be TRBD1 (6 bases). This CDR3 region has 14 residues. V lost 4 bases and J 7 bases, leaving 13 bases between the germline ends. The germline gives CDR1 MGHDK, CDR2 SYGVNS. The DNA for the CDR3 is TGTGCCAGCAGTGTTACAGGGACGCACGGGGAGCTGTTTTTT. Its translation: CASSVTGTHGELFF.

This clonotype was found a few times. The chain couples TRBV9 to TRBJ2-1; 8 bases are shared with TRBD1. Germline CDR1 SGDLS, CDR2 YYNGEE. V was clipped by 4 bases and J by 4 bases; unmatched bases: 7. This CDR3 contains 15 residues. CDR3: CASSPRTGPYNEQFF. CDR3 coding DNA: TGTGCCAGCAGCCCCCGGACAGGGCCGTACAATGAGCAGTTCTTC.

This clonotype was counted between two and nine times. The V gene is TRBV9, the J gene TRBJ1-3; D call uncertain. Trimming removed 1 base from V and 0 bases from J, with 11 bases in between. Germline loops: CDR1 SGDLS, CDR2 YYNGEE. CDR3 length: 16 residues. The CDR3 DNA reads TGTGCCAGCAGCGTATCCGGCGGATACTCTGGAAACACCATATATTTT. Residues: CASSVSGGYSGNTIYF.

This clonotype has more than one count but fewer than ten. The chain combines TRBV12-5 with TRBJ1-5; D is unclear. Between the trimmed V and J ends, which lost 7 bases and 0 bases, there was a span of 10 bases. The CDR3 is 14 amino acids. Germline CDR1 reads LGHNT; CDR2 reads FRNRAP. The CDR3 nucleotides read TGTGCTAGTGCGGCGGCCGATAGCAATCAGCCCCAGCATTTT. This sequence encodes CASAAADSNQPQHF.

J is TRBJ1-5 and V is TRBV20-1; tentatively, D is TRBD1 (5 bases). Germline CDR1 reads DFQATT; CDR2 reads SNEGSKA (reference sequence). CDR3 length equals 16 residues. The V end was cut by 3 bases, the J end by 0 bases, with 15 bases between. CDR3 in amino acids: CSAREAGTVSNQPQHF. The CDR3 DNA is TGCAGTGCTAGGGAAGCCGGGACGGTTAGCAATCAGCCCCAGCATTTT.

This clonotype was observed a few times. This rearrangement joins TRBV20-1 to TRBJ2-1, with TRBD2 matching over 7 bases. The germline V gene encodes CDR1 DFQATT and CDR2 SNEGSKA (reference sequence). There are 13 residues in the CDR3. Trimming removed 5 bases from V and 7 bases from J; junction bases left unmatched: 8. CDR3 amino acids: CSAGGDSRNEQFF. The CDR3 DNA follows: TGCAGTGCTGGGGGGGACTCCAGGAATGAGCAGTTCTTC.

The CDR3 sequence: CASIPDGLRGYTF. DNA of the CDR3: TGTGCCAGCATTCCGGACGGGCTAAGAGGCTACACCTTC. The chain employs TRBV2 and TRBJ1-2; D gene ambiguous. Germline V gene lookup returns CDR1 SNHLY and CDR2 FYNNEI. CDR3 length: 13 residues. Trimming removed 7 bases at V and 8 bases at J, with 17 bases between.

This clonotype was seen only a few times. The rearrangement joins TRBV19 to TRBJ2-1; TRBD1 might be the D (5 bases). Trimming stripped 3 bases from V and 9 bases from J, with 6 bases between. Germline V gene sequence: CDR1 LNHDA, CDR2 SQIVND (reference sequence). The CDR3 covers 11 residues. The CDR3 region is CASSIRGEQFF. In DNA form, the CDR3 reads TGTGCCAGTAGTATTAGGGGTGAGCAGTTCTTC.

The V gene is TRBV24-1, the J gene TRBJ2-2, with TRBD1 identical over 11 bases. The CDR3 runs to 16 residues. CDR1 and CDR2 (germline): KGHDR, SFDVKD. V lost 3 bases and J lost 6; bases outside the gene matches: 5. The CDR3 region is CATSDPGQGAPGELFF. The DNA for the CDR3 is TGTGCCACCAGTGATCCCGGACAGGGGGCGCCCGGGGAGCTGTTTTTT.

This clonotype was seen repeatedly, ten times or more. This chain connects TRBV16 to TRBJ1-2, with D unclear. Germline V gene sequence: CDR1 KGHSY, CDR2 FQNENV. There are 13 residues in the CDR3. The V end was cut by 0 bases, the J end by 9 bases, with 11 bases between. CDR3 loop: CASSQSAGERYTF. In DNA, the CDR3 is TGTGCCAGCAGCCAATCCGCAGGCGAGCGCTACACCTTC.

The CDR3 region has the DNA TGCAGTGACAATCGGGGCGAGACCCAGTACTTC. Translated, it gives CSDNRGETQYF. The chain joins TRBV20-1 to TRBJ2-5; either TRBD1 or TRBD2 may supply D (5 bases each). Germline V gene data show CDR1 as DFQATT and CDR2 as SNEGSKA (reference sequence). The length of the CDR3 is 11 residues. The V gene lost 7 bases and the J gene lost 5 bases, with 11 bases spanning the gap.

The J gene is TRBJ2-1, the V gene TRBV9; D is perhaps TRBD1 (6 bases). Germline CDR1 and CDR2: SGDLS and YYNGEE. CDR3 size: 14 residues. The V and J ends lost 4 bases and 9 bases respectively, with 17 bases between them. The CDR3 is CASSPDSRRGEQFF. CDR3 coding DNA: TGTGCCAGCAGCCCGGACAGTCGAAGGGGTGAGCAGTTCTTC.

This chain joins TRBV5-1 and TRBJ2-5, with D unresolved. CDR1 is SGHRS, CDR2 YFSETQ, per germline. Trimming took 0 bases from V and 2 from J, leaving 8 bases between them. The CDR3 sequence is 14 residues long. The CDR3 region has the DNA TGCGCCAGCAGCTTGGCCAACAGACAAGAGACCCAGTACTTC. Amino acid sequence: CASSLANRQETQYF.

The table lists this clonotype with a few counts. The CDR3 sequence is CASSLSPGATLRSNQPQHF. CDR3 DNA: TGTGCCAGCAGCCTTTCTCCAGGGGCCACACTCAGAAGCAATCAGCCCCAGCATTTT. The chain links TRBV4-2 to TRBJ1-5; possible D gene TRBD1, 6 bases. V was shortened by 4 bases and J by 1 base, with 23 bases between the two germline ends. The V gene's germline CDR1 is LGHNA and CDR2 YNFKEQ. The CDR3 is 19 amino acids.

The rearrangement links TRBV3-1 to TRBJ1-3; no reliable D call. The CDR3 loop spans 13 amino acids. Germline V lookup: CDR1 LGHDT, CDR2 YNNKEL (reference sequence). The V end lost 1 base, the J end lost 4 bases, and 5 bases lay between the germline ends. CDR3 amino acids: CASSQGGGNTIYF. CDR3 nucleotide sequence: TGTGCCAGCAGCCAAGGAGGGGGAAACACCATATATTTT.